This TCR beta chain was identified in a study of cytomegalovirus exposure and HLA in healthy donors. Whole-study results and caveats: Certain indistinguishable V segments, among them TRBV6-2 and TRBV6-3, were excluded.

Trimming left V 3 bases short and J 0 bases short, with 15 bases between. The CDR3 is 15 residues long. Looked up from germline, CDR1 is GTSNPN and CDR2 is SVGIG (reference sequence). This clone was picked up a small number of times. The antigen remains undetermined. As for the donors, each was a healthy bone marrow donor. Vbeta (60) and Jbeta (13) primers were used in the PCR. Produced via immunoSEQ multiplex PCR; TCRdb's table is partial and in-frame only. The repertoire holds approximately 140,000 clones, with 60% to 70% as singletons. Sequenced sample: PBMCs. The V and J genes are TRBV30 and TRBJ2-7, with D possibly TRBD1 on 6 matching bases. This TCR was sampled from a woman in her sixties or seventies in good health and CMV-seropositive. The DNA of the CDR3 is TGTGCCTGGAGCATGCCGACAGGCCGCTCCTACGAGCAGTACTTC. Translating gives CAWSMPTGRSYEQYF.